Listed here are 20 T cell receptor beta chains from one sample, sequenced in a study of T cell clonality in common variable immunodeficiency. General study findings and limits: Fewer deletions and N-nucleotide insertions were reportedly seen in common variable immunodeficiency TCR beta sequences.

TCRdb's copy holds only in-frame clones and misses some; the assay was immunoSEQ multiplex PCR. This sample comprises about 31,000 clones, none seen once only. Their antigen targets remain unknown. Sequenced material: peripheral blood mononuclear cells. These receptors were collected from a human donor with common variable immunodeficiency.

Turning to this clone: The read ends 3 residues shy of where the CDR3 ends; the end is completed using the germline J gene. This chain links TRBV11-2 with TRBJ1-1; 9 bases line up with TRBD1. J was trimmed by 5 bases and V by 8 bases; bases with no gene match: 9. The CDR3 totals 14 residues. Germline CDR1 reads SGHAT; CDR2 reads FQNNGV. CDR3 sequence reads: CASLEDRGRTEAFF. CDR3 DNA, as far as it was read: TGTGCCAGCCTAGAGGACAGGGGCCGGACTGAA. Full variable domain (remainder filled in from reference TRBV11-2 and TRBJ1-1): EAGVAQSPRYKIIEKRQSVAFWCNPISGHATLYWYQQILGQGPKLLIQFQNNGVVDDSQLPKDRFSAERLKGVDSTLKIQPAKLEDSAVYLCASLEDRGRTEAFFGQGTRLTVV.

This clone was seen more than once but under ten times. The read terminates 3 residues ahead of where the CDR3 ends, so the germline J gene completes it. This rearrangement joins TRBV7-9 to TRBJ1-5; 7 bases align to TRBD1. CDR3 length equals 14 residues. Germline V gene sequence: CDR1 SEHNR, CDR2 FQNEAQ (reference sequence). V was clipped by 6 bases and J by 1 base; unmatched bases: 3. The CDR3 protein is CASSGDSSNQPQHF. Incomplete CDR3 DNA: TGTGCCAGCAGTGGGGACAGCAGCAATCAGCCC.

As for this clone: Read data end 3 residues before the CDR3 end; the end is taken from the germline J gene. The genes are TRBV7-8 and TRBJ1-6, with D unclear. Trimming pared 4 bases from V and 6 bases from J, leaving 4 bases between. From germline, CDR1 is SGHVS and CDR2 FQNEAQ. The CDR3 contains 12 residues. CDR3 DNA (partial): TGTGCCAGCAGCTACAGTAATTCACCC. It encodes CASSYSNSP. Given in full, the CDR3 is CASSYSNSPLHF.

The CDR3 DNA, read in part, is TGTGCCAGCAGCAAACAGGGGACCTACGAG. Its protein is CASSKQGTYE. The complete CDR3 sequence is CASSKQGTYEQYF. The chain joins TRBV7-2 to TRBJ2-7, with 7 positions matching TRBD1. The CDR3 end is not reached by the read, which stops 3 residues before it; the germline J gene fills it in. Germline values: CDR1 SGHTA, CDR2 FQGNSA. Trimming took 5 bases from V and 2 from J; bases not matched to a gene: 3. This CDR3 comprises 13 residues. Based on the CDR3 plus reference TRBV7-2 and TRBJ2-7, the full variable domain is GAGVSQSPSNKVTEKGKDVELRCDPISGHTALYWYRQSLGQGLEFLIYFQGNSAPDKSGLPSDRFSAERTGGSVSTLTIQRTQQEDSAVYLCASSKQGTYEQYFGPGTRLTVT.

This clone has only a few counts. The CDR3 end lies 3 residues beyond the end of the read and is filled in from the germline J gene. V gene TRBV2 combines with J gene TRBJ1-2, with 7 bases that match TRBD1. This CDR3 spans 16 amino acids. From germline, CDR1 is SNHLY and CDR2 FYNNEI. After removal of 5 bases from V and 4 bases from J, the junction contained 13 bases not matched to a gene. The part of the CDR3 DNA that was read is TGTGCCAGCAGTCGGTTAGGTGGGACAGACCTCTATGGC. Translating gives CASSRLGGTDLYG. From start to end, the CDR3 is CASSRLGGTDLYGYTF.

In this sample, this clone turned up a few times. The CDR3 end falls 3 residues outside the read, so it is completed with the germline J gene. This chain uses TRBV20-1 with TRBJ2-3, with D perhaps TRBD1 or TRBD2 (5 bases each). Trimming removed 1 base at V and 2 bases at J, with 13 bases between. CDR1 is DFQATT, CDR2 SNEGSKA, per germline (reference sequence). The CDR3 sequence is 15 residues long. CDR3 sequence reads: CSARVERGTTDTQYF. Incomplete CDR3 DNA: TGCAGTGCTAGAGTTGAGAGGGGAACCACAGATACG.

This clone is medium-sized within its sample. The read terminates 3 residues before the CDR3 end, so the remaining end is supplied by the germline J gene. The V call is TRBV20-1, the J call TRBJ2-3, with a possible D match to TRBD1 (6 bases). Looked up from germline, CDR1 is DFQATT and CDR2 is SNEGSKA (reference sequence). V was cut by 5 bases and J by 5 bases, with 17 bases left in between. The CDR3 runs 14 residues. The CDR3 region is CSAFRGTRGDTQYF. Incomplete CDR3 DNA: TGCAGTGCTTTTCGCGGTACCAGGGGAGATACG.

This clone was seen repeatedly, ten times or more. The read terminates 3 residues before the CDR3 end, so the remaining end is supplied by the germline J gene. This chain uses TRBV7-3 with TRBJ2-3; D perhaps matches TRBD2 (6 bases). CDR3 length: 14 residues. V was trimmed by 4 bases and J by 4 bases, leaving 12 bases between them. Germline CDR1 and CDR2: SGHTA and FQGTGA. CDR3 loop: CASSSRTTADTQYF. The sequenced part of the CDR3 DNA is TGTGCCAGCAGCTCCCGGACTACTGCAGATACG.

This clone was picked up many times. The read gets to within 3 residues of the CDR3 end, and the germline J gene fills in the rest. The gene calls are TRBV2 and TRBJ1-6, with 9 bases identical to TRBD1. V was pared by 3 bases and J by 9 bases, with 3 bases of the junction left unmatched. Germline CDR1 SNHLY, CDR2 FYNNEI. The length of the CDR3 is 14 residues. The CDR3 reads CASSDGTGISPLHF. The part of the CDR3 DNA that was read is TGTGCCAGCAGTGACGGGACAGGGATTTCACCC.

About this clone itself: The missing CDR3 end, 3 residues past where the read stops, is filled in from the germline J gene. The V and J genes are TRBV18 and TRBJ2-1; 16 nucleotides line up with TRBD2. Germline V gene sequence: CDR1 KGHSH, CDR2 LQKENI. The ends lost 1 base at V and 7 bases at J; junction bases unmatched: 7. The CDR3 is 18 amino acids. This chain's CDR3 is CASSPLVSGLAGGNEQFF. The sequenced CDR3 bases are TGTGCCAGCTCACCACTGGTTTCGGGACTAGCGGGAGGGAATGAG. Full variable domain (missing parts from reference TRBV18 and TRBJ2-1): NAGVMQNPRHLVRRRGQEARLRCSPMKGHSHVYWYRQLPEEGLKFMVYLQKENIIDESGMPKERFSAEFPKEGPSILRIQQVVRGDSAAYFCASSPLVSGLAGGNEQFFGPGTRLTVL.

This clone has only a few counts. The read finishes 3 residues shy of the CDR3 end, and the germline J gene is used to complete it. Other DNA sequences in this sample translate to the same CDR3. This chain connects TRBV7-9 to TRBJ2-3; no clear D. Germline assignment: CDR1 SEHNR and CDR2 FQNEAQ (reference sequence). The CDR3 contains 12 residues. V lost 6 bases and J lost 0, with 4 bases in between. CDR3 in amino acids: CASSLSTDTQYF. The sequenced CDR3 bases are TGTGCCAGCAGTCTTAGCACAGATACG.

This clone was recorded many times. Read data end 3 residues before the CDR3 end; the end is taken from the germline J gene. The chain couples TRBV5-4 to TRBJ2-5, with 9 positions matching TRBD1. CDR1 and CDR2 from the germline V gene are SGHNT and YYREEE (reference sequence). Trimming cost V 4 bases and J 5 bases; bases outside gene matches: 6. CDR3 size: 14 residues. Partial CDR3 DNA: TGTGCCAGCAGCAACCCGACAGGGGGGGAGACC. It translates to CASSNPTGGET. The full CDR3 protein reads CASSNPTGGETQYF. The full variable domain, rest sourced from reference TRBV5-4 and TRBJ2-5, is ETGVTQSPTHLIKTRGQQVTLRCSSQSGHNTVSWYQQALGQGPQFIFQYYREEENGRGNFPPRFSGLQFPNYSSELNVNALELDDSALYLCASSNPTGGETQYFGPGTRLLVL.

The sample holds many counts of this clone. The read stops 3 residues short of the end of the CDR3; the missing end is completed from the germline J gene. V gene TRBV30 combines with J gene TRBJ1-4; D possibly corresponds to TRBD1 (6 bases). This CDR3 has 12 amino acids. The V and J ends lost 0 bases and 10 bases respectively, with 9 bases between them. Germline CDR1 reads GTSNPN; CDR2 reads SVGIG (reference sequence). CDR3: CAWSVLGGKLFF. The sequenced CDR3 bases are TGTGCCTGGAGTGTACTAGGGGGAAAA.

Points on this clone: The missing CDR3 end, 3 residues past where the read stops, is filled in from the germline J gene. The J gene is TRBJ2-1, the V gene TRBV5-1; 11 nucleotides agree with TRBD2. Trimming cost V 5 bases and J 5 bases; bases outside gene matches: 3. The CDR3 extends over 14 amino acids. CDR1 is SGHRS and CDR2 is YFSETQ in the germline V gene. CDR3 DNA, as far as it was read: TGCGCCAGCAGGACGACTAGCGGGAACAATGAG. It translates to CASRTTSGNNE. The whole CDR3 sequence is CASRTTSGNNEQFF.

This clone was found a few times. The read stops 3 residues short of the end of the CDR3; the missing end is completed from the germline J gene. The J gene is TRBJ2-7, the V gene TRBV6-4; weak D call: TRBD1 (6 bases). Trimming removed 5 bases from V and 6 bases from J, with 14 bases in between. The germline gives CDR1 MRHNA, CDR2 SNTAGT. The CDR3 consists of 13 residues. The part of the CDR3 DNA that was read is TGTGCCAGCAGTTACCCTACGACAGGCGAG. Amino acids: CASSYPTTGE. The full CDR3 is CASSYPTTGEQYF.

This clone was found many times. The read ends 3 residues before the CDR3 terminus; that terminus is restored from the germline J gene. The rearrangement uses TRBV12-3 or TRBV12-4 and TRBJ2-3; perhaps TRBD2 as D (5 bases). The CDR3 length is 16 residues. Trimming pared 2 bases from V and 3 bases from J, leaving 15 bases between. CDR3 bases read: TGTGCCAGCAGTTTAATCTCCCGGGGAGCTACAGATACG. Its protein product is CASSLISRGATDT. The full CDR3 protein reads CASSLISRGATDTQYF.

This clone is termed medium-sized. The missing CDR3 end, 3 residues past where the read stops, is filled in from the germline J gene. The chain has TRBV7-2 and TRBJ1-2; TRBD1 aligns across 7 bases. Germline V lookup: CDR1 SGHTA, CDR2 FQGNSA. The CDR3 runs to 13 residues. The sequenced part of the CDR3 DNA is TGTGCCAGCAGCTTAAAGGGGGCGCCCGGC. Amino acids: CASSLKGAPG. The full CDR3 protein is CASSLKGAPGYTF.

In regard to this clone: The CDR3 end lies 3 residues beyond the end of the read and is filled in from the germline J gene. V is TRBV7-2 and J is TRBJ2-2, with no clear D. Germline-derived CDR1 and CDR2 are SGHTA and FQGNSA. CDR3 length equals 16 residues. With 0 bases removed from V and 1 base from J, the gap between germline ends came to 9 bases. The CDR3 bases that were read are TGTGCCAGCAGCTTAGCGCTTGGCAGGAACACCGGGGAG. It yields the protein CASSLALGRNTGE. The complete CDR3 protein is CASSLALGRNTGELFF.

This clone came up many times. CDR3 DNA (partial): TGTGCCAGCAGCTTACTGGGACTAGCGATCAATGAG. This sequence encodes CASSLLGLAINE. The whole CDR3 reads CASSLLGLAINEQFF. The chain combines TRBV7-8 with TRBJ2-1; the match to TRBD2 covers 10 bases. The read ends 3 residues early relative to the CDR3; the germline J gene fills the gap. Trimming cost V 2 bases and J 6 bases; bases outside gene matches: 4. Germline-derived CDR1 and CDR2 are SGHVS and FQNEAQ. The CDR3 extends over 15 amino acids.

This clone was seen at least ten times. The read ends 3 residues early relative to the CDR3; the germline J gene fills the gap. The chain carries TRBV5-4 and TRBJ1-2; no clear D. Looked up from germline, CDR1 is SGHNT and CDR2 is YYREEE (reference sequence). The CDR3 has 13 amino acids. The CDR3 loop reads CASSLFPFPGYTF. CDR3 DNA (partial): TGTGCCAGCAGCTTGTTTCCGTTTCCGGGC.